Listed here is a single T cell receptor (beta chain). Antigen: not known. This entry belongs to a study of response to subunit inactivated influenza vaccine. TCRdb independently ran MiXCR on the RT-PCR reads; one entry per CDR3 protein. The table lists 500,000 to 600,000 distinct CDR3 sequences, 16% of them singletons. Germline V gene sequence: CDR1 SEHNR, CDR2 FQNEAQ (reference sequence). This CDR3 spans 14 amino acids. Trimming removed 1 base at V and 8 bases at J, with 12 bases between. Study-level findings and limits: After each seasonal influenza vaccination, few new T cells are recruited, the authors suggested.

The specimen was CD4+ T cells sorted from PBMCs, collected around 25 months after vaccination. This TCR was recovered from a man between 50 and 69 years old who received an inactivated influenza vaccine. The chain joins TRBV7-9 to TRBJ2-4, with D unresolved. The CDR3 protein is CASSLVGKVDIQYF. Written as DNA, the CDR3 is TGTGCCAGCAGCTTAGTTGGGAAGGTTGACATTCAGTACTTC.